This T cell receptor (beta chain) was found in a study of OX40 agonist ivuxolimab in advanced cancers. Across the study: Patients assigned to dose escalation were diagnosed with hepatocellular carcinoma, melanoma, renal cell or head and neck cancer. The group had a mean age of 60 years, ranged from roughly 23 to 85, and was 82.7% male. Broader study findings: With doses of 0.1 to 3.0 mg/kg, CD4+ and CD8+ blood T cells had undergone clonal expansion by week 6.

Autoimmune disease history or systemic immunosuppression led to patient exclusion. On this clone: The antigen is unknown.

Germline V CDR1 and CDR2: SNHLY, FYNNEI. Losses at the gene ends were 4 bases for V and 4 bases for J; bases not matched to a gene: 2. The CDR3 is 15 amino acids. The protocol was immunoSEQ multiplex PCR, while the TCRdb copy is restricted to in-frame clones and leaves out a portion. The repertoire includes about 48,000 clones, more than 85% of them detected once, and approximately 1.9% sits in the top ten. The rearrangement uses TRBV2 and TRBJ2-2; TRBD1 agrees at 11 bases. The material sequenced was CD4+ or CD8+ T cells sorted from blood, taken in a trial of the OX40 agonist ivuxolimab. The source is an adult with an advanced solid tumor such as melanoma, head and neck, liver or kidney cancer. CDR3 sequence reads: CASSGTGGATGELFF. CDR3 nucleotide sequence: TGTGCCAGCAGTGGGACAGGGGGCGCCACCGGGGAGCTGTTTTTT.